This T cell receptor (beta chain) was sequenced in a study of CXCR3-negative and CXCR3-positive naive CD8 T cells. Study-wide findings and caveats: CXCR3-positive naive cells carried more hydrophobic TRB CDR3s than CXCR3-negative ones.

Germline CDR1 is MGHRA and CDR2 is YSYEKL. The CDR3 covers 14 residues. Notes on this clonotype: The antigen remains undetermined.

All TRB cDNA libraries came from 5' RACE performed with UMI labels. TCRdb re-called the 5' RACE reads and catalogs CDR3 proteins one per entry, DNA excluded. Its clone listing holds around 110,000 distinct CDR3 sequences. The chain carries TRBV4-1 and TRBJ1-6; TCRdb returns TRBD1, unconfirmable since there is no DNA. This clonotype was sampled from a human donor in good health. Some clones in this sample may be carry-over from other donors' samples. The source material was naive CXCR3+ CD8+ T cells from blood. The subset: CD45RO-CCR7+CD27+CD95- naive CD8+ T cells expressing CXCR3 (TNR3+). CDR3 residues: CASSQVGGNSPLHF.